The subject of this entry is one TCR beta chain. Its target is not known. Here immunoSEQ multiplex PCR was the method, and the copy in TCRdb shows in-frame clones only, minus some. The table has roughly 39,000 clones, about 91% seen once. These data come from a study of neoadjuvant nivolumab and ipilimumab in lung cancer. As for the study in general: Patients got nivolumab 3 mg/kg on days 1, 15 and 29; combination added ipilimumab 1 mg/kg day 1. Whole-study findings and limits: Compared with tumor-adjacent uninvolved lung, resected tumors showed greater richness and clonality. A small number of samples were TCR sequenced. Blood richness before therapy tracked richness in tumors resected after neoadjuvant therapy.

CDR3 size: 14 residues. Looked up from germline, CDR1 is LGHNA and CDR2 is YNFKEQ. Trimming removed 0 bases at V and 0 bases at J, with 4 bases between. V usage is TRBV4-2 and J usage is TRBJ2-3; D call uncertain. This clonotype was obtained from an adult with non-small cell lung cancer. The material sequenced was peripheral blood, taken before neoadjuvant nivolumab, alone or with ipilimumab. The DNA for the CDR3 is TGTGCCAGCAGCCAAGATGGGAGCACAGATACGCAGTATTTT. Its translation is CASSQDGSTDTQYF.